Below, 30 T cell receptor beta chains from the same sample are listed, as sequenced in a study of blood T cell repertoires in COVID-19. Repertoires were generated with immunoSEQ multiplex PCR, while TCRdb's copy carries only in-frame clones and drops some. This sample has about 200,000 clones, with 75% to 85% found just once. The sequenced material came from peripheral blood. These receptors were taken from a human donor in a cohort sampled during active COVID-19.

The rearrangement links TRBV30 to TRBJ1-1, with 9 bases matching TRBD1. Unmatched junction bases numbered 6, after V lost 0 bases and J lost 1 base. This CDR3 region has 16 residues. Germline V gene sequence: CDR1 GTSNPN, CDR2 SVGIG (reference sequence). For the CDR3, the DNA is TGTGCCTGGAGTGTAGAAACAGGGGGCAGGAACACTGAAGCTTTCTTT. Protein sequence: CAWSVETGGRNTEAFF.

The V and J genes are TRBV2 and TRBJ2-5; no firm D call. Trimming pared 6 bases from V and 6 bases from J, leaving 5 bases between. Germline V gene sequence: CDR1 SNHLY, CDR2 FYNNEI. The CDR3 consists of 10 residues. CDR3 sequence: CASRIKTQYF. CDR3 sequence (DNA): TGTGCCAGCAGAATAAAGACCCAGTACTTC.

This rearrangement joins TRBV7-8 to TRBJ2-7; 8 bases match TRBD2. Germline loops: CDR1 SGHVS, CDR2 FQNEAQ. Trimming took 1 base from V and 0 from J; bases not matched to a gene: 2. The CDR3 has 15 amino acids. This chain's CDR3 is CASSLGSGTSYEQYF. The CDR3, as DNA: TGTGCCAGCAGCTTAGGTAGCGGGACCTCCTACGAGCAGTACTTC.

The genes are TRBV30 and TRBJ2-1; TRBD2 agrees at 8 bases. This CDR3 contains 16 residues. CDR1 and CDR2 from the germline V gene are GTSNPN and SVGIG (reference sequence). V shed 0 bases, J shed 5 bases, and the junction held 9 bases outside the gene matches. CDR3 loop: CAWSVRGLALHNEQFF. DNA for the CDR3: TGTGCCTGGAGTGTACGAGGACTAGCCCTTCACAATGAGCAGTTCTTC.

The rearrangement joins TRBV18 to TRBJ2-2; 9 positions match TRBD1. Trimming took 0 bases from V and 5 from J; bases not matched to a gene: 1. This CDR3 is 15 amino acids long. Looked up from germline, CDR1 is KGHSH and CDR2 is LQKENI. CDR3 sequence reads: CASSPPGQGTGELFF. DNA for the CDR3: TGTGCCAGCTCACCACCGGGACAGGGTACCGGGGAGCTGTTTTTT. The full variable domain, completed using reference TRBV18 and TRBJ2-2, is NAGVMQNPRHLVRRRGQEARLRCSPMKGHSHVYWYRQLPEEGLKFMVYLQKENIIDESGMPKERFSAEFPKEGPSILRIQQVVRGDSAAYFCASSPPGQGTGELFFGEGSRLTVL.

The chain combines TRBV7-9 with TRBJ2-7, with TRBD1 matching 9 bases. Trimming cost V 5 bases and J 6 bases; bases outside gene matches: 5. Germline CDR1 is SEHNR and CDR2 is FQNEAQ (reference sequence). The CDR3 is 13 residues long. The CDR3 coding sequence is TGTGCCAGCAGCCACCGGGACAGGGTCGAGCAGTACTTC. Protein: CASSHRDRVEQYF.

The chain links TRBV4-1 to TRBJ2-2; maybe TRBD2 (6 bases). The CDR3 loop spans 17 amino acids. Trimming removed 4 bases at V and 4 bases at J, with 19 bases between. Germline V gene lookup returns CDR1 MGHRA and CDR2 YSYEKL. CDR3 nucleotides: TGCGCCAGCAGCCCCCTATGGAGTAGCGGCCCCACCGGGGAGCTGTTTTTT. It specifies CASSPLWSSGPTGELFF.

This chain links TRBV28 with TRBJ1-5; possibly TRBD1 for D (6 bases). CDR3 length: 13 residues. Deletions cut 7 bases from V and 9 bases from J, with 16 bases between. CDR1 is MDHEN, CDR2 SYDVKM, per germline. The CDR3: CASTTIGTRPQHF. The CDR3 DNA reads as TGTGCCAGCACCACGATCGGGACAAGGCCCCAGCATTTT.

The CDR3 here is CSVFAALGAREQYF. The CDR3 nucleotides are TGCAGCGTATTTGCTGCATTGGGGGCTCGTGAGCAGTACTTC. The chain carries TRBV29-1 and TRBJ2-7; possibly TRBD1 for D (6 bases). The CDR3 is made up of 14 amino acids. CDR1 and CDR2 (germline): SQVTM, ANQGSEA. Trimming pared 6 bases from V and 7 bases from J, leaving 22 bases between.

The CDR3 DNA follows: TGTGCCAGCAGGCGACAGGCGAACACTGAAGCTTTCTTT. Its protein is CASRRQANTEAFF. The V and J genes are TRBV2 and TRBJ1-1, with D perhaps TRBD1 (6 bases). This CDR3 region has 13 residues. CDR1 is SNHLY, CDR2 FYNNEI, per germline. V was pared by 6 bases and J by 1 base, with 9 bases between. Full variable domain (missing parts from reference TRBV2 and TRBJ1-1): EPEVTQTPSHQVTQMGQEVILRCVPISNHLYFYWYRQILGQKVEFLVSFYNNEISEKSEIFDDQFSVERPDGSNFTLKIRSTKLEDSAMYFCASRRQANTEAFFGQGTRLTVV.

The CDR3 DNA follows: TGTGCCAGCAGCCGACAGGGCCGTGGCACCGGGGAGCTGTTTTTT. It encodes CASSRQGRGTGELFF. This chain joins TRBV2 and TRBJ2-2; 7 bases map to TRBD1. The germline gives CDR1 SNHLY, CDR2 FYNNEI. Trimming removed 6 bases from V and 4 bases from J; junction bases left unmatched: 8. The CDR3 covers 15 residues.

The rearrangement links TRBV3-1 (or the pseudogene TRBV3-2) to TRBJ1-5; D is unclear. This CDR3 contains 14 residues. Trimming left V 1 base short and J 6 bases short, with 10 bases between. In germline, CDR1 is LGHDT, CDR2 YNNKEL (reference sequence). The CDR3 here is CASSQAYASQPQHF. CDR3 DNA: TGTGCCAGCAGCCAAGCGTACGCGAGTCAGCCCCAGCATTTT.

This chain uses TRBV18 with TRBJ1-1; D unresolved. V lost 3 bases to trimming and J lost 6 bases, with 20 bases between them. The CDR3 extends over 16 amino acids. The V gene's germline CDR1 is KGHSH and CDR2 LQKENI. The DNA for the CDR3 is TGTGCCAGCTCACCCCGAAGTTCTGGGGAGGTGGCTGAAGCTTTCTTT. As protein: CASSPRSSGEVAEAFF.

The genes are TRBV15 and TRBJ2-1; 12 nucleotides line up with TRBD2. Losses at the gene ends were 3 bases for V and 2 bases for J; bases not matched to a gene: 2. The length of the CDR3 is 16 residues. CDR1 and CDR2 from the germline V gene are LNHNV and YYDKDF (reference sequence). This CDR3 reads CATSSLAGGTYNEQFF. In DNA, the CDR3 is TGTGCCACCAGCAGTCTAGCGGGAGGGACCTACAATGAGCAGTTCTTC.

CDR3 region: CASSLLNEQFF. CDR3 nucleotides: TGTGCCAGCAGCCTCCTTAATGAGCAGTTCTTC. The chain links TRBV3-1 (or the pseudogene TRBV3-2) to TRBJ2-1; D not certain. Germline assignment: CDR1 LGHDT and CDR2 YNNKEL (reference sequence). The CDR3 has 11 amino acids. Between the trimmed V and J ends, which lost 4 bases and 7 bases, there was a span of 5 bases.

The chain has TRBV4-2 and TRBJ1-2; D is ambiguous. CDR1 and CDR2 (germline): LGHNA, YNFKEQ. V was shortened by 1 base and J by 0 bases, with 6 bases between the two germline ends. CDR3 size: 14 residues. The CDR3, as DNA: TGTGCCAGCAGCCAAGTGGAGACTAACTATGGCTACACCTTC. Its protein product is CASSQVETNYGYTF.

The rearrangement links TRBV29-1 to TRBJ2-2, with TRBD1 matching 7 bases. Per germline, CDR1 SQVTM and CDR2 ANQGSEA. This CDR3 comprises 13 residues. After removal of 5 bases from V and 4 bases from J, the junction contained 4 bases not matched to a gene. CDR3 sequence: CSVIGGATGELFF. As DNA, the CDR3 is TGCAGCGTTATAGGGGGCGCCACCGGGGAGCTGTTTTTT.

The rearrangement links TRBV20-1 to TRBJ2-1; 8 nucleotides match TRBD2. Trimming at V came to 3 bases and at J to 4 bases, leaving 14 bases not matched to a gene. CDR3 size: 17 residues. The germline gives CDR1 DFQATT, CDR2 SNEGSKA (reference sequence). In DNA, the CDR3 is TGCAGTGCTAGTGGCGGGAGGATCCCCTGGGCGTACAATGAGCAGTTCTTC. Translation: CSASGGRIPWAYNEQFF.

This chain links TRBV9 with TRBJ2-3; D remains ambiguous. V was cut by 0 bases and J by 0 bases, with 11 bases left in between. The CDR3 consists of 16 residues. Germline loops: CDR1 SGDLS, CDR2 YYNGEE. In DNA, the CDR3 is TGTGCCAGCAGCGTAGGAGGCGGCCGTAGCACAGATACGCAGTATTTT. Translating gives CASSVGGGRSTDTQYF.

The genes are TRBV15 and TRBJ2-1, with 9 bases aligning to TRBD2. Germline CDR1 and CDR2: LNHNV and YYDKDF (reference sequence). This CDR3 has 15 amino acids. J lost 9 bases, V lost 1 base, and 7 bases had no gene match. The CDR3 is CATSRVSGSFGEQFF. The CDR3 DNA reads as TGTGCCACCAGCAGAGTTAGCGGGAGTTTCGGTGAGCAGTTCTTC.

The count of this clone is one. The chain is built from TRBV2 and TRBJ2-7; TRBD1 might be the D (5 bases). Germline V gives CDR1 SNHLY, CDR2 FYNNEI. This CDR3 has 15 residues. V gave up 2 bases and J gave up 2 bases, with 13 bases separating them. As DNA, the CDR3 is TGTGCCAGCAGTGAACGTCGGCAGGGAACCTACGAGCAGTACTTC. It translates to CASSERRQGTYEQYF.

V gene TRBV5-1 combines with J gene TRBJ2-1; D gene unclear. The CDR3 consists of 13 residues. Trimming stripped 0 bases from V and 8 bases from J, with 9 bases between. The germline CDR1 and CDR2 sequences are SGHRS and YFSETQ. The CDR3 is CASSLGPHYEQFF. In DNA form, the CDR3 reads TGCGCCAGCAGCTTGGGTCCTCACTATGAGCAGTTCTTC.

As DNA, the CDR3 is TGTGCCAGCAGTGATGGGGGACAGTATAATTCACCCCTCCACTTT. Protein: CASSDGGQYNSPLHF. The V call is TRBV6-1, the J call TRBJ1-6; TRBD1 matches at 7 bases. The CDR3 consists of 15 residues. J lost 4 bases, V lost 3 bases, and 3 bases had no gene match. From germline, CDR1 is MNHNS and CDR2 SASEGT.

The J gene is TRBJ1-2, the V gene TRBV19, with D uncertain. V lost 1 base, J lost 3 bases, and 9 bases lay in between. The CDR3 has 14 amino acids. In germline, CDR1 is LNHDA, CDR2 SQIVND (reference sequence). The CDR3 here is CASSIGRYDYGYTF. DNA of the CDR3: TGTGCCAGTAGTATAGGGCGGTATGACTATGGCTACACCTTC.

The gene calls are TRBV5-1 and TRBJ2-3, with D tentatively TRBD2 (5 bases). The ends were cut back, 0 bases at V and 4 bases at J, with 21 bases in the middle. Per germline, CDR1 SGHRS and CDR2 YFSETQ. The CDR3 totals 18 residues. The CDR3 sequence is CASSLGNTRQRTADTQYF. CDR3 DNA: TGCGCCAGCAGCTTGGGGAACACTAGACAAAGGACGGCAGATACGCAGTATTTT.

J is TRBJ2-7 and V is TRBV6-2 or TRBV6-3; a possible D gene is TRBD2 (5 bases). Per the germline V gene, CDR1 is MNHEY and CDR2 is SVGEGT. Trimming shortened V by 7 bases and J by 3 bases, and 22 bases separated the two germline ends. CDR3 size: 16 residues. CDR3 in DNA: TGTGCCAGCACCCCCGCCCCTGCTAGCACCCTCTACGAGCAGTACTTC. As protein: CASTPAPASTLYEQYF.

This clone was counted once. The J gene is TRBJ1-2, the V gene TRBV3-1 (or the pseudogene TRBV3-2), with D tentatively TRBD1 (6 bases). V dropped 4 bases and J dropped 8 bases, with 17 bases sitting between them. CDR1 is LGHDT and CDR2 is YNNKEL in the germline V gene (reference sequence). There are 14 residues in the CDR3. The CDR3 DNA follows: TGTGCCAGCAGCCTCACACAGGGTATAGGCGGCTACACCTTC. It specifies CASSLTQGIGGYTF.

Here the CDR3 DNA reads TGTGCCAGCAGCCAAACACAGGGTACTAACTATGGCTACACCTTC. Translated: CASSQTQGTNYGYTF. The V and J genes are TRBV4-2 and TRBJ1-2; weak D call: TRBD1 (6 bases). Germline V CDR1 and CDR2: LGHNA, YNFKEQ. The V gene lost 2 bases and the J gene lost 0 bases, with 10 bases spanning the gap. This CDR3 is 15 amino acids long.

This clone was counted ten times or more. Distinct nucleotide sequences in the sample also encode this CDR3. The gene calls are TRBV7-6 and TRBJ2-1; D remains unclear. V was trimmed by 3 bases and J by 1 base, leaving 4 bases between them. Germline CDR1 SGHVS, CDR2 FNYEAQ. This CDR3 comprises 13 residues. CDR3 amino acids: CASSFQSYNEQFF. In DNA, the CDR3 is TGTGCCAGCAGCTTCCAATCCTACAATGAGCAGTTCTTC.

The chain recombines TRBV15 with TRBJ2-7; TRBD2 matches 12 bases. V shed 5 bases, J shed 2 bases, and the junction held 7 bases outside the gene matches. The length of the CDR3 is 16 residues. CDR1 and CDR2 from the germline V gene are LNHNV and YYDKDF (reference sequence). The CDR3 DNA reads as TGTGCCACCAGCGGGATAGGACTAGCGGGAACCTACGAGCAGTACTTC. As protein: CATSGIGLAGTYEQYF.